Each of the 12 T cell receptor beta chains below was sequenced from the same sample in a study of blood T cell repertoires in COVID-19. Clones were read by immunoSEQ multiplex PCR, and TCRdb kept only the in-frame ones, dropping some. The sample lists about 280,000 clones; around 87% were seen once. The specimen was peripheral blood. The receptors derive from a woman under 40 who had recovered from COVID-19.

The V call is TRBV27, the J call TRBJ1-1; D is possibly TRBD1 (5 bases). CDR1 is MNHEY and CDR2 is SMNVEV in the germline V gene (reference sequence). The CDR3 has 12 residues. V lost 5 bases and J 2 bases, leaving 6 bases between the germline ends. The CDR3 is CASSDRNTEAFF. CDR3 in DNA: TGTGCCAGCAGTGACAGAAACACTGAAGCTTTCTTT.

This rearrangement joins TRBV11-2 to TRBJ2-3, with a tentative D call TRBD1 (6 bases). Germline V gives CDR1 SGHAT, CDR2 FQNNGV. V was clipped by 3 bases and J by 6 bases, with 7 bases between them. This CDR3 contains 12 residues. CDR3 coding DNA: TGTGCCAGCAGCTTTCAGGGGGATACGCAGTATTTT. Translation gives CASSFQGDTQYF.

The chain employs TRBV5-8 and TRBJ2-5; D is perhaps TRBD1 (8 bases). Germline V gene lookup returns CDR1 SGHTS and CDR2 YDEGEE. CDR3 size: 14 residues. V gave up 4 bases and J gave up 5 bases, with 15 bases separating them. CDR3 nucleotides: TGTGCCAGCAGCCGAGGACAGGGAGGGGAGACCCAGTACTTC. Translation gives CASSRGQGGETQYF.

This chain connects TRBV12-3 or TRBV12-4 to TRBJ2-7; D unresolved. The CDR3 runs 12 residues. V shed 5 bases and J shed 4 bases, with 9 bases lying between them. CDR3: CASSPTEYEQYF. CDR3 DNA sequence: TGTGCCAGCAGTCCCACAGAATACGAGCAGTACTTC.

This clone was seen a few times. The chain employs TRBV28 and TRBJ2-7, with 7 bases aligning to TRBD1. CDR1 and CDR2 from the germline V gene are MDHEN and SYDVKM. The CDR3 is made up of 14 amino acids. The V segment lost 5 bases and the J segment 3 bases; nucleotides outside the gene matches: 7. Written as DNA, the CDR3 is TGTGCCAGCAGTCGACAGGGAACCCTCTACGAGCAGTACTTC. It yields the protein CASSRQGTLYEQYF.

CDR3 sequence: CASSSTSGRDTDTQYF. In nucleotides, the CDR3 is TGTGCCAGCAGTTCGACTAGCGGGAGGGACACAGATACGCAGTATTTT. The chain employs TRBV7-9 and TRBJ2-3, with TRBD2 identical over 14 bases. The germline CDR1 and CDR2 sequences are SEHNR and FQNEAQ (reference sequence). CDR3 size: 16 residues. Trimming took 6 bases from V and 2 from J; bases not matched to a gene: 4.

This clone was detected a few times. This chain uses TRBV5-1 with TRBJ1-6; D is uncertain. Germline CDR1 is SGHRS and CDR2 is YFSETQ. V was clipped by 2 bases and J by 7 bases, with 16 bases between them. The CDR3 spans 16 residues. The CDR3 region is CASSLTGKEGNSPLHF. The CDR3 DNA reads TGCGCCAGCAGCTTAACGGGGAAAGAGGGAAATTCACCCCTCCACTTT.

This clone was detected only a few times. The V call is TRBV27, the J call TRBJ1-5, with 7 bases matching TRBD1. J lost 3 bases, V lost 2 bases, and 4 bases had no gene match. The CDR3 contains 15 residues. The germline CDR1 and CDR2 sequences are MNHEY and SMNVEV (reference sequence). CDR3 loop: CASSLRGQLNQPQHF. The DNA of the CDR3 is TGTGCCAGCAGTTTACGGGGACAGCTCAATCAGCCCCAGCATTTT.

The J gene is TRBJ2-1, the V gene TRBV5-4; TRBD2 matches 7 bases. The junction had 7 bases not matched to a gene; V was cut back by 0 bases and J by 4 bases. This CDR3 is built from 16 residues. Germline V CDR1 and CDR2: SGHNT, YYREEE (reference sequence). The CDR3 here is CASSLGDYLTYNEQFF. CDR3 nucleotide sequence: TGTGCCAGCAGCTTGGGGGACTACTTAACTTACAATGAGCAGTTCTTC.

This chain joins TRBV12-5 and TRBJ1-2; no clear D. Germline V gene data show CDR1 as LGHNT and CDR2 as FRNRAP. There are 13 residues in the CDR3. V was trimmed by 2 bases and J by 6 bases, leaving 10 bases between them. The CDR3 loop reads CASGLYPADGYTF. Here the CDR3 DNA reads TGTGCTAGTGGTTTGTACCCGGCGGATGGCTACACCTTC.

The chain couples TRBV13 to TRBJ1-1, with D tentatively TRBD1 (6 bases). This CDR3 is 14 amino acids long. V dropped 0 bases and J dropped 4 bases, with 9 bases sitting between them. Per the germline V gene, CDR1 is PRHDT and CDR2 is FYEKMQ (reference sequence). CDR3 protein: CASSLGTRGTEAFF. The CDR3 DNA reads TGTGCCAGCAGCTTAGGTACCAGGGGCACTGAAGCTTTCTTT.

The V and J genes are TRBV28 and TRBJ1-2; D is possibly TRBD1 (5 bases). This CDR3 contains 12 residues. The V gene's germline CDR1 is MDHEN and CDR2 SYDVKM. V was clipped by 8 bases and J by 8 bases, with 15 bases between them. The CDR3 DNA is TGTGCCAGCGAAAAGGGGCTCGGGGGCTACACCTTC. This sequence encodes CASEKGLGGYTF.